Presented here are 28 T cell receptor beta chains from one specimen sequenced in a study of blood T cells in healthy people across ages. Using a J-beta primer mix together with a sample-barcoded 5' primer, a second PCR was run for roughly 6 to 11 cycles. Each CDR3 protein gets one entry after TCRdb re-called the 5' RACE reads with MiXCR. The data show about 970,000 distinct CDR3 sequences, with roughly 51% seen just once and roughly 23% held by the top ten. Specimen: blood. The receptors here all came from a woman aged 55-70 years in good health.

In the case of this clonotype: A much larger clone lies a single base off, so this may be a read error. V and J are TRBV2 and TRBJ1-2, with unresolved D. From germline, CDR1 is SNHLY and CDR2 FYNNEI. The CDR3 extends over 13 amino acids. V lost 4 bases to trimming and J lost 5 bases, with 11 bases between them. The DNA for the CDR3 is TGTGCCAGCAGTGCGAACAGCCCTTATGGCTACACCTTC. It encodes CASSANSPYGYTF. The full variable domain, in which reference TRBV2 and TRBJ1-2 provide the parts outside the CDR3, is EPEVTQTPSHQVTQMGQEVILRCVPISNHLYFYWYRQILGQKVEFLVSFYNNEISEKSEIFDDQFSVERPDGSNFTLKIRSTKLEDSAMYFCASSANSPYGYTFGSGTRLTVV.

In regard to this clonotype: Mismatch with germline at one junction end may stem from a read error. The chain carries TRBV15 and TRBJ1-2; D call uncertain. The CDR3 is 11 amino acids. Germline V gene data show CDR1 as LNHNV and CDR2 as YYDKDF (reference sequence). CDR3: CTTTDNYGYTF. The CDR3 bases are TGTACCACCACAGATAACTATGGCTACACCTTC.

The gene calls are TRBV6-2 or TRBV6-3 and TRBJ2-3, with D possibly TRBD1 on 5 matching bases. Germline V lookup: CDR1 MNHEY, CDR2 SVGEGT. This CDR3 has 14 amino acids. V lost 0 bases to trimming and J lost 2 bases, with 6 bases between them. The CDR3 loop reads CASSYSTVTDTQYF. CDR3 bases: TGTGCCAGCAGTTACTCGACAGTCACAGATACGCAGTATTTT.

In DNA form, the CDR3 reads TGTGCCAGCAGATATGCAGGGGAGTGGACTGAAGCTTTCTTT. This translates into CASRYAGEWTEAFF. The chain has TRBV28 and TRBJ1-1, with D possibly being TRBD1 (6 bases). The CDR3 covers 14 residues. Trimming shortened V by 6 bases and J by 5 bases, and 16 bases separated the two germline ends. In germline, CDR1 is MDHEN, CDR2 SYDVKM.

The sample holds a few counts of this clonotype. The chain couples TRBV7-2 to TRBJ2-1, with D unclear. In germline, CDR1 is SGHTA, CDR2 FQGNSA. Trimming took off 4 bases at V and 0 bases at J, with 13 bases between the two ends. The CDR3 length is 16 residues. As DNA, the CDR3 is TGTGCCAGCAGCTCCAGACTCTACTACTCCTACAATGAGCAGTTCTTC. Translation: CASSSRLYYSYNEQFF.

The chain carries TRBV28 and TRBJ2-5; 11 bases map to TRBD2. The CDR3 sequence is 16 residues long. CDR1 and CDR2 from the germline V gene are MDHEN and SYDVKM. V was pared by 3 bases and J by 0 bases, with 3 bases of the junction left unmatched. This CDR3 reads CASSLPSGRYQETQYF. The CDR3 nucleotides read TGTGCCAGCAGTTTGCCTAGCGGGAGGTACCAAGAGACCCAGTACTTC.

This sequence joins TRBV5-6 and TRBJ2-3; D is uncertain. V was clipped by 0 bases and J by 7 bases, with 12 bases between them. Germline V gene data show CDR1 as SGHDT and CDR2 as YYEEEE. The CDR3 spans 14 residues. The CDR3 is CASSLAQLQNTQYF. CDR3 sequence (DNA): TGTGCCAGCAGCTTGGCCCAACTTCAAAATACGCAGTATTTT.

The chain couples TRBV4-2 to TRBJ1-4; D remains ambiguous. The CDR3 covers 14 residues. Germline V gene lookup returns CDR1 LGHNA and CDR2 YNFKEQ. Between the trimmed V and J ends, which lost 4 bases and 7 bases, there was a span of 13 bases. The CDR3 is CASSRTLGSEKLFF. In nucleotides, the CDR3 is TGTGCCAGCAGCCGGACCCTAGGTAGTGAAAAACTGTTTTTT.

This clonotype occurred a few times. The genes are TRBV4-3 and TRBJ1-2; D remains ambiguous. Germline CDR1 LGHNA, CDR2 YSLEER. The CDR3 runs 15 residues. Trimming stripped 0 bases from V and 4 bases from J, with 12 bases between. The CDR3 sequence: CASSQDQNSRYGYTF. The CDR3 DNA sequence: TGCGCCAGCAGCCAAGATCAGAACAGCCGCTATGGCTACACCTTC.

The rearrangement joins TRBV6-2 or TRBV6-3 to TRBJ1-5, with D maybe TRBD1 (5 bases). CDR3 size: 16 residues. The V gene's germline CDR1 is MNHEY and CDR2 SVGEGT. Trimming shortened V by 2 bases and J by 4 bases, and 15 bases separated the two germline ends. The CDR3 nucleotides are TGTGCCAGCAGTTACCCGGGGGAATCCCGGAATCAGCCCCAGCATTTT. It is translated as CASSYPGESRNQPQHF.

The chain joins TRBV20-1 to TRBJ2-7; 10 bases fit TRBD1. Trimming at V came to 3 bases and at J to 3 bases, leaving 11 bases not matched to a gene. Germline CDR1 and CDR2: DFQATT and SNEGSKA (reference sequence). The CDR3 extends over 16 amino acids. The CDR3 loop is CSARGRAGQGFYEQYF. The DNA of the CDR3 is TGCAGTGCTAGGGGGAGAGCGGGACAGGGGTTCTACGAGCAGTACTTC.

The V call is TRBV7-2, the J call TRBJ2-2, with D tentatively TRBD1 (5 bases). The CDR3 totals 14 residues. Germline-derived CDR1 and CDR2 are SGHTA and FQGNSA. The V end was cut by 5 bases, the J end by 6 bases, with 13 bases between. CDR3 bases: TGTGCCAGCAGCCCCGAAGGGGCCCCCGGGGAGCTGTTTTTT. Its translation is CASSPEGAPGELFF.

J is TRBJ2-7 and V is TRBV7-2; D remains ambiguous. The CDR3 spans 15 residues. V dropped 2 bases and J dropped 1 base, with 12 bases sitting between them. Germline V gene data show CDR1 as SGHTA and CDR2 as FQGNSA. The CDR3 here is CASSLRKGGSYEQYF. The DNA of the CDR3 is TGTGCCAGCAGCTTAAGAAAGGGCGGTTCCTACGAGCAGTACTTC.

The rearrangement links TRBV7-2 to TRBJ1-5, with 9 bases that match TRBD1. This CDR3 comprises 13 residues. Losses at the gene ends were 1 base for V and 10 bases for J; bases not matched to a gene: 2. Germline V gene lookup returns CDR1 SGHTA and CDR2 FQGNSA. CDR3 nucleotide sequence: TGTGCCAGCAGCTTAGGGACAGGGGATCCCCAGCATTTT. It is translated as CASSLGTGDPQHF.

About this clonotype itself: The junction shows a germline mismatch at one end, possibly a read error. The V call is TRBV7-2, the J call TRBJ2-3; 7 bases are shared with TRBD1. Looked up from germline, CDR1 is SGHTA and CDR2 is FQGNSA. This CDR3 is built from 15 residues. This chain's CDR3 is CAGSPGTVSTDTQYF. The CDR3 DNA sequence: TGTGCCGGCAGCCCGGGGACAGTGAGCACAGATACGCAGTATTTT. Full variable domain (outside the CDR3, taken from reference TRBV7-2 and TRBJ2-3): GAGVSQSPSNKVTEKGKDVELRCDPISGHTALYWYRQSLGQGLEFLIYFQGNSAPDKSGLPSDRFSAERTGGSVSTLTIQRTQQEDSAVYLCAGSPGTVSTDTQYFGPGTRLTVL.

The rearrangement uses TRBV2 and TRBJ1-5, with D possibly matching TRBD1 (6 bases). V was clipped by 7 bases and J by 4 bases, with 11 bases between them. There are 13 residues in the CDR3. Germline V gene data show CDR1 as SNHLY and CDR2 as FYNNEI. The CDR3 protein is CASNRGGNQPQHF. CDR3 bases: TGTGCCAGCAACCGAGGGGGTAATCAGCCCCAGCATTTT.

The chain has TRBV25-1 and TRBJ2-2; D not certain. V lost 1 base and J lost 4, with 4 bases in between. Germline V gene sequence: CDR1 MGHDK, CDR2 SYGVNS. This CDR3 has 13 amino acids. The CDR3 DNA is TGTGCCAGCAGTGAATGGGTCACCGGGGAGCTGTTTTTT. It translates to CASSEWVTGELFF.

This clonotype was found once. J is TRBJ2-1 and V is TRBV5-1, with 7 bases lining up with TRBD2. CDR1 is SGHRS and CDR2 is YFSETQ in the germline V gene. The CDR3 consists of 17 residues. The trim removed 0 bases at V and 4 bases at J, leaving 10 bases unmatched. The CDR3: CASSLVRLAEAYNEQFF. In DNA, the CDR3 is TGCGCCAGCAGCTTGGTCCGTCTAGCGGAAGCTTACAATGAGCAGTTCTTC. The variable domain in full, completed from reference TRBV5-1 and TRBJ2-1, reads KAGVTQTPRYLIKTRGQQVTLSCSPISGHRSVSWYQQTPGQGLQFLFEYFSETQRNKGNFPGRFSGRQFSNSRSEMNVSTLELGDSALYLCASSLVRLAEAYNEQFFGPGTRLTVL.

This clonotype has a handful of counts. The chain uses TRBV6-4 and TRBJ2-3; TRBD1 is a possible D gene (5 bases). This CDR3 region has 16 residues. Germline V gene lookup returns CDR1 MRHNA and CDR2 SNTAGT. Trimming cost V 3 bases and J 1 base, with 14 bases left between them. CDR3 nucleotides: TGTGCCAGCAGTGAATCGGAAGGGGCTGGCACAGATACGCAGTATTTT. It encodes CASSESEGAGTDTQYF.

Here the CDR3 DNA reads TGTGCCAGCCGGCGGCAGGGGGCCGCCGATGAGCAGTTCTTC. This encodes CASRRQGAADEQFF. The chain has TRBV28 and TRBJ2-1; TRBD1 matches at 8 bases. Germline assignment: CDR1 MDHEN and CDR2 SYDVKM. Trimming cost V 8 bases and J 8 bases; bases outside gene matches: 11. The CDR3 totals 14 residues.

This clonotype occurred a few times. The DNA for the CDR3 is TGCGCCAGCAGCCTGAATAGCGTCAGGGTCTCCTACGAGCAGTACTTC. This codes for CASSLNSVRVSYEQYF. This chain links TRBV5-1 with TRBJ2-7; perhaps D is TRBD1 or TRBD2 (5 bases each). CDR3 length: 16 residues. V lost 4 bases to trimming and J lost 0 bases, with 17 bases between them. Germline CDR1 is SGHRS and CDR2 is YFSETQ.

This clonotype was observed a few times. The gene calls are TRBV6-1 and TRBJ2-7, with 8 bases identical to TRBD1. Looked up from germline, CDR1 is MNHNS and CDR2 is SASEGT. This CDR3 has 14 residues. V lost 6 bases and J lost 0; bases outside the gene matches: 4. The CDR3 is CASRPQGASYEQYF. The CDR3 DNA reads TGTGCCAGCAGGCCCCAGGGGGCCTCCTACGAGCAGTACTTC.

For the CDR3, the DNA is TGTGCCAGCAGCTTGTTGACTAGCGACGCTCTTTACGAGCAGTACTTC. This codes for CASSLLTSDALYEQYF. This chain uses TRBV5-6 with TRBJ2-7, with 8 bases lining up with TRBD2. Germline CDR1 SGHDT, CDR2 YYEEEE. The CDR3 runs 16 residues. Unmatched junction bases numbered 10, after V lost 1 base and J lost 4 bases.

The chain uses TRBV12-3 or TRBV12-4 and TRBJ2-1, with D possibly TRBD1 on 6 matching bases. V lost 5 bases and J 14 bases, leaving 19 bases between the germline ends. The CDR3 is made up of 13 amino acids. CDR3 nucleotides: TGTGCCAGCAGTCCCACTTTAGGGGGAGCTAAGTTCTTC. Amino acids: CASSPTLGGAKFF.

CDR3 sequence (DNA): TGCAGTGCTAGATGGGGACTTTCAGGAATAACAGATACGCAGTATTTT. Its protein product is CSARWGLSGITDTQYF. V gene TRBV20-1 combines with J gene TRBJ2-3; a weak D match, TRBD2 (6 bases). Trimming shortened V by 2 bases and J by 3 bases, and 18 bases separated the two germline ends. The CDR3 totals 16 residues. The germline CDR1 and CDR2 sequences are DFQATT and SNEGSKA (reference sequence).

The chain uses TRBV3-1 and TRBJ2-3; TRBD2 aligns across 8 bases. Germline V CDR1 and CDR2: LGHDT, YNNKEL (reference sequence). This CDR3 region has 15 residues. Losses at the gene ends were 5 bases for V and 2 bases for J; bases not matched to a gene: 6. The CDR3 DNA reads TGTGCCAGCAGCGGCGGACTAGCCCTCACAGATACGCAGTATTTT. Translating it yields CASSGGLALTDTQYF.

The chain recombines TRBV7-9 with TRBJ2-7; 8 nucleotides line up with TRBD1. V lost 4 bases and J lost 1; bases outside the gene matches: 9. Germline CDR1 reads SEHNR; CDR2 reads FQNEAQ (reference sequence). This CDR3 spans 16 amino acids. As DNA, the CDR3 is TGTGCCAGCAGCTACGGACAGGGTTATACTTCCTACGAGCAGTACTTC. It yields the protein CASSYGQGYTSYEQYF.

This clonotype appeared a few times. The rearrangement joins TRBV3-1 to TRBJ2-7, with 8 bases identical to TRBD2. The trim removed 5 bases at V and 9 bases at J, leaving 15 bases unmatched. Germline V gene lookup returns CDR1 LGHDT and CDR2 YNNKEL (reference sequence). The CDR3 loop spans 15 amino acids. CDR3 loop: CASSSTGTRLAGQYF. DNA of the CDR3: TGTGCCAGCAGCTCTACCGGGACTAGGCTCGCGGGGCAGTACTTC.